This T cell receptor beta chain was retrieved from a study of T cell responses to AZD1222 COVID-19 vaccine. Study results and limitations: It was only after the peak T cell response that any repertoires were sampled.

Some clones are missing from TCRdb's copy, which holds only in-frame ones; the method was immunoSEQ multiplex PCR. The data contain over 100,000 clones, over 75% of them singletons. As concerns this clone: Its antigen is unknown.

The CDR3 contains 12 residues. The sequence came from an adult in good health. Specimen: peripheral blood, collected on day 0 of AZD1222 vaccination. This rearrangement joins TRBV21-1 to TRBJ1-2. TRBV21-1 is marked as a pseudogene. The CDR3 region has the DNA TGTGCCAGCAGCAAAAACGGATATGGCTACACCTTC. It codes for CASSKNGYGYTF.